This T cell receptor (beta chain) was captured in a study of PD-1 blockade in classical Hodgkin lymphoma. Sample time point: cycle 4 day 1 (C4D1), after less than 7 weeks of nivolumab. Each of the patients experienced relapse following autologous stem cell transplantation, and their brentuximab vedotin exposure differed. Study-level results: Complete responders possessed baseline diversity comparable to newly diagnosed patients.

Details on this clone: Its antigen is not known.

Assay used: immunoSEQ multiplex PCR; TCRdb lists only in-frame clones, some missing. Among 80,000 to 100,000 clones, roughly 91% were seen once, and the ten largest hold just under 2%. This specimen was peripheral blood mononuclear cells (PBMCs), taken before the fourth cycle of nivolumab. This receptor was identified in a human donor with classical Hodgkin lymphoma.

The CDR3: CASSILGTAYEQYF. Here the CDR3 DNA reads TGTGCCAGTAGTATCCTCGGGACAGCCTACGAGCAGTACTTC. The V gene is TRBV19, the J gene TRBJ2-7; 7 bases are shared with TRBD1. Trimming at V came to 3 bases and at J to 2 bases, leaving 4 bases not matched to a gene. The CDR3 contains 14 residues. Germline V gene data show CDR1 as LNHDA and CDR2 as SQIVND (reference sequence). Full variable domain (outside the CDR3, taken from reference TRBV19 and TRBJ2-7): DGGITQSPKYLFRKEGQNVTLSCEQNLNHDAMYWYRQDPGQGLRLIYYSQIVNDFQKGDIAEGYSVSREKKESFPLTVTSAQKNPTAFYLCASSILGTAYEQYFGPGTRLTVT.